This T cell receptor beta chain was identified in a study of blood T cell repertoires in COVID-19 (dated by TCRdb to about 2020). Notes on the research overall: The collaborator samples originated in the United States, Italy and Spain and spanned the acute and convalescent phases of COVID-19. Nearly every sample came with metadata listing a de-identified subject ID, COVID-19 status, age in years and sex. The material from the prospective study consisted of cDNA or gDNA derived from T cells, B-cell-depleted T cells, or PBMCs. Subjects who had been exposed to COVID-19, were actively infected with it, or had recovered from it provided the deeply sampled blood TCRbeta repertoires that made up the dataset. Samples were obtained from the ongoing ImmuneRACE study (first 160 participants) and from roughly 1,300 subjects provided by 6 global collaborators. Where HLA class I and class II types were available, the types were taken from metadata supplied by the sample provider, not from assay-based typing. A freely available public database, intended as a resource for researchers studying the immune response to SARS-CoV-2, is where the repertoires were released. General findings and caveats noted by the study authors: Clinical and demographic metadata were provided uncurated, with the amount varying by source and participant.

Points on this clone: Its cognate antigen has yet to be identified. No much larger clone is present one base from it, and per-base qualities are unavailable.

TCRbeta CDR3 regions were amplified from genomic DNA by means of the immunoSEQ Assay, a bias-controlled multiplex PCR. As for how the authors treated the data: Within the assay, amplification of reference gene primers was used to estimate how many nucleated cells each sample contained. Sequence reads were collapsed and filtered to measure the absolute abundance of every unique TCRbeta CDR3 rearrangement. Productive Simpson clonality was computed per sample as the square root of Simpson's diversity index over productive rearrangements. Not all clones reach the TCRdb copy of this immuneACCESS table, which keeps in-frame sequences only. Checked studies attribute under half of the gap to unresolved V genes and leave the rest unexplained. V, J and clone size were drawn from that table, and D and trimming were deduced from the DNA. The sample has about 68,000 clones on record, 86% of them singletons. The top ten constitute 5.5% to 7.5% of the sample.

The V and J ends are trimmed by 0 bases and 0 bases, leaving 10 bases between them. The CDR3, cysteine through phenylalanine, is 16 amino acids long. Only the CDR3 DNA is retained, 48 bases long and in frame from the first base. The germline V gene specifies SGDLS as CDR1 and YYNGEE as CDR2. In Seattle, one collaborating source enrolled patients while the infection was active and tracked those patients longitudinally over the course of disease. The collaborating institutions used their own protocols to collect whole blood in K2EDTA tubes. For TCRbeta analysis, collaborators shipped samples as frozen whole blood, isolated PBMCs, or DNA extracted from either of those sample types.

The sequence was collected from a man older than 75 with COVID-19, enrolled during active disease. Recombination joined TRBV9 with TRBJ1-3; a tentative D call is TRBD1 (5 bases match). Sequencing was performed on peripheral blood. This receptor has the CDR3 CASSVGGGSSGNTIYF. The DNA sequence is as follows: TGTGCCAGCAGCGTAGGGGGCGGGAGCTCTGGAAACACCATATATTTT. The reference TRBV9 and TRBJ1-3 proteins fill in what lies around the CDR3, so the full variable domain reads DSGVTQTPKHLITATGQRVTLRCSPRSGDLSVYWYQQSLDQGLQFLIQYYNGEERAKGNILERFSAQQFPDLHSELNLSSLELGDSALYFCASSVGGGSSGNTIYFGEGSWLTVV.